In this sample, the clone carrying this T cell receptor (beta chain) turned up many times. The sample originates from a study of T cells in Graves' hyperthyroidism and ophthalmopathy. The TCR beta CDR3 regions underwent amplification using RNA transcripts as the source. HTBI primers were the set used in a first-round RT-PCR of the TCR CDR3. TCRdb redid the calling of the multiplex PCR reads with MiXCR, one entry per CDR3 protein. The sample has fewer than 400,000 distinct CDR3 sequences, roughly an eighth seen once. Germline V gene data show CDR1 as MNHNS and CDR2 as SASEGT. After removal of 4 bases from V and 3 bases from J, the junction contained 9 bases not matched to a gene. The CDR3 covers 18 residues.

What was sequenced was blood. J is TRBJ2-5 and V is TRBV6-1; 15 bases map to TRBD2. The source of this sequence is a man over 45 with Graves' ophthalmopathy. CDR3 protein: CASSGHSGTSGRKETQYF. CDR3 nucleotide sequence: TGTGCCAGCAGTGGCCACAGTGGGACTAGCGGGAGGAAAGAGACCCAGTACTTC.